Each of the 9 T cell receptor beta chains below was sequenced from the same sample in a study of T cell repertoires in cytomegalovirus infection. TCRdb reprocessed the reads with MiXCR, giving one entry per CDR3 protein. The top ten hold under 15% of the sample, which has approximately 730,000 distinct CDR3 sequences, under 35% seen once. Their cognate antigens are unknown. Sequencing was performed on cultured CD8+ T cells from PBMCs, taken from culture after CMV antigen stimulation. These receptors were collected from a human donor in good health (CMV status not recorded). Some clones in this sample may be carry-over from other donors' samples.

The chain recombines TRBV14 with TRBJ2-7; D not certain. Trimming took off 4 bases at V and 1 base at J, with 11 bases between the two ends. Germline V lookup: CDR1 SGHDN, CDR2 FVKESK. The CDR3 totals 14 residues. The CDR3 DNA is TGTGCCAGCAGCCTCCTCTATGAATCCTACGAGCAGTACTTC. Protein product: CASSLLYESYEQYF.

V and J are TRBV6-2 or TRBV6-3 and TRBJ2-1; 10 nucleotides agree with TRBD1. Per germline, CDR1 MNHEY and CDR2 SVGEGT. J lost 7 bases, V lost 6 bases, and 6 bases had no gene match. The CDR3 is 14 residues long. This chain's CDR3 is CASREDRGANEQFF. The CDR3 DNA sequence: TGTGCCAGCAGAGAGGACAGGGGGGCAAATGAGCAGTTCTTC.

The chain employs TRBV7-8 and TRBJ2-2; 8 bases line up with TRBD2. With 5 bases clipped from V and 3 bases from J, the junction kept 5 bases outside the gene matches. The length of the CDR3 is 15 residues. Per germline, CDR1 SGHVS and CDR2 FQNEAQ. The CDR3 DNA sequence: TGTGCCAGCAGCACGGGGGGGTTCTACACCGGGGAGCTGTTTTTT. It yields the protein CASSTGGFYTGELFF.

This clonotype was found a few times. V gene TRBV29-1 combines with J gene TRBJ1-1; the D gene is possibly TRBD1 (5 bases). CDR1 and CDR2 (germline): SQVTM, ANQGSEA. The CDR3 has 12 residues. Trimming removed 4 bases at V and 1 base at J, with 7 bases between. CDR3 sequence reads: CSVAGSNTEAFF. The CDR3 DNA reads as TGCAGCGTTGCAGGGTCGAACACTGAAGCTTTCTTT.

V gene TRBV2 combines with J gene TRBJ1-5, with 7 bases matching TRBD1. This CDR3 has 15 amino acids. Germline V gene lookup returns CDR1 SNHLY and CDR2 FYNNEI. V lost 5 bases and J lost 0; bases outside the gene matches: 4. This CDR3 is CASSSGQSSNQPQHF. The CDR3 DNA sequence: TGTGCCAGCAGTTCGGGACAGTCTAGCAATCAGCCCCAGCATTTT.

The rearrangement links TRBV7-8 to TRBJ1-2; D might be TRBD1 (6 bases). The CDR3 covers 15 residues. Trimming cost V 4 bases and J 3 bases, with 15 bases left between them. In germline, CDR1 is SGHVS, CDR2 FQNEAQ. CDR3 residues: CASSSPGETHYGYTF. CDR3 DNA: TGTGCCAGCAGCTCCCCAGGGGAGACCCACTATGGCTACACCTTC.

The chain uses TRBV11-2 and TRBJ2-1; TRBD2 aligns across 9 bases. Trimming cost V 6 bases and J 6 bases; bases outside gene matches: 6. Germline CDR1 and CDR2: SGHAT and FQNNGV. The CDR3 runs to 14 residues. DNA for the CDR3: TGTGCCAGCAGTCGGGGACTAGCCCCCAATGAGCAGTTCTTC. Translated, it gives CASSRGLAPNEQFF.

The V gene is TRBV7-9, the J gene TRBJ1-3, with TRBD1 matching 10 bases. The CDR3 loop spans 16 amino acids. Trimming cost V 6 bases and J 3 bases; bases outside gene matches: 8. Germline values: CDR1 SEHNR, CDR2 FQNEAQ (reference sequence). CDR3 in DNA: TGTGCCAGCAGATCAGACAGGGGGCTCCGTGGAAACACCATATATTTT. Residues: CASRSDRGLRGNTIYF.

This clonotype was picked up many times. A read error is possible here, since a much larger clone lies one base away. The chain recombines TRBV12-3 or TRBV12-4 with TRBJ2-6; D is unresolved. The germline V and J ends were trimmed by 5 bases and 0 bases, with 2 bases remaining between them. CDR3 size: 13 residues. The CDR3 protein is CASSDSGANVLTF. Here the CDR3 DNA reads TGTGCCAGCAGTGACTCTGGGGCCAACGTCCTGACTTTC.